One T cell receptor (beta chain) is described in this entry. What it binds is not known. The data were taken from a study of regulatory T cells in long-lasting Graves disease. The study, taken as a whole, reports: No thyroid tissue was studied; the work used peripheral blood only. There was favoring of TRBV28, TRBJ1-2 and TRBJ2-5 in persistent disease.

Stated time point: newly diagnosed GD, antithyroid drugs for less than 3 months. From RNA extracted from PBMCs, the TCR library was made. As a group, patients came from one endocrinology department in Xi'an, China. Investigators prepared the TCR beta libraries by applying iRepertoire HTBI primers and Arm-PCR of CDR3 regions. MiXCR, run by TCRdb on the multiplex PCR reads, gives a single entry per CDR3 protein. The repertoire has under 450,000 distinct CDR3 sequences, 15% to 20% of them found once; the top ten carry 20% to 25%. The germline V gene has CDR1 SGHKS and CDR2 YYEKEE (reference sequence). The CDR3 consists of 14 residues. Trimming stripped 4 bases from V and 5 bases from J, with 15 bases between. This sample was also put to use in a study of T cells in Graves' hyperthyroidism and ophthalmopathy. That paper adds: Among clonotypes expanded in thyroid above 0.001, most were also found in blood.

J is TRBJ2-5 and V is TRBV5-5; D remains ambiguous. Sequencing was performed on peripheral blood mononuclear cells (PBMCs), taken at new diagnosis, from a patient treated with antithyroid drugs. The sequence came from a woman in her late teens or twenties with Graves disease. CDR3 in amino acids: CASSRGRSGETQYF. Here the CDR3 DNA reads TGTGCCAGCAGCAGAGGACGGTCCGGGGAGACCCAGTACTTC.